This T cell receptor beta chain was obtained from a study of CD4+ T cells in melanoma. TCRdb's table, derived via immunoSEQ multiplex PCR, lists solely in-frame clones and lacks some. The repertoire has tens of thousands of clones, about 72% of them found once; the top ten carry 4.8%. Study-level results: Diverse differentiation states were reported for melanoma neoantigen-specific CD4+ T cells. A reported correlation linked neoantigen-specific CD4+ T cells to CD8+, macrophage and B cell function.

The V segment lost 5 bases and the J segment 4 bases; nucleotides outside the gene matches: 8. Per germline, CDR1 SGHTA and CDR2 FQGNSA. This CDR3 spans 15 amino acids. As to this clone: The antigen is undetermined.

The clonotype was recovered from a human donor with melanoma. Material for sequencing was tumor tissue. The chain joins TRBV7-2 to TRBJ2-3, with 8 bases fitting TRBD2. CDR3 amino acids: CASSQASGGADTQYF. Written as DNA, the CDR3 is TGTGCCAGCAGCCAAGCCAGCGGGGGAGCAGATACGCAGTATTTT.